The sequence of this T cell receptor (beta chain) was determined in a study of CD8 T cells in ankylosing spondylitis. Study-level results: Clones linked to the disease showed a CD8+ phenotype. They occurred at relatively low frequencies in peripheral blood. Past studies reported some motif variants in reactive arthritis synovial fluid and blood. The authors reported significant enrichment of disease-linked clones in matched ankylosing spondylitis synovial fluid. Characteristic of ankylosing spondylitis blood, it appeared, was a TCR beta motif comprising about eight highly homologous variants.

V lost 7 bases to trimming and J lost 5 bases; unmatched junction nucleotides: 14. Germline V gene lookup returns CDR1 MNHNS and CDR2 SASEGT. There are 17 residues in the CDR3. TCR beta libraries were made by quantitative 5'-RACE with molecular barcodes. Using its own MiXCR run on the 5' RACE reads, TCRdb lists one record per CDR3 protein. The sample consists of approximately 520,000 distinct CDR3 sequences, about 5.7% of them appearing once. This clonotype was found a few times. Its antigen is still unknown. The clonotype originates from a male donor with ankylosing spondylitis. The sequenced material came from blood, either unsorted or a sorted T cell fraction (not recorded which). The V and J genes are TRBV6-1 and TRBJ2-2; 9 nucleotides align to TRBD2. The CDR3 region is CASTIRRLAGITGELFF. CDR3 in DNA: TGTGCCAGCACCATCCGACGGCTAGCGGGGATTACCGGGGAGCTGTTTTTT.